The sequence of this TCR beta chain was determined in a study of CD8+ T cells in alopecia areata (dated by TCRdb to between 2018 and 2020). Concerning the study at large: The treated patients, all with moderate-to-severe alopecia areata, were enrolled in an open-label pilot trial of oral tofacitinib given at 5 to 10 mg twice daily. In treated patients, disease severity was measured using the SALT score, which gives the percentage of scalp surface area affected. Biopsies were taken from tofacitinib-treated patients at baseline and again at 4 and 24 weeks into treatment, and several of those patients also had a later scalp biopsy. Scalp clonality was compared across normal scalp (n=4), patchy alopecia areata scalp (n=8), and alopecia totalis/universalis scalp (n=8). RNA was obtained with the PAXgene miRNA kit for fixed scalp, the miRNeasy kit for PBMCs, and the RNeasy kit for mouse skin. Scalp tissue and sorted CD4+ and CD8+ peripheral blood T cells from patchy and totalis/universalis alopecia areata patients and from healthy controls were covered by human TCRbeta sequencing. Amplification of TCRbeta CDR3 regions was done by immunoSEQ multiplex PCR using 35 Vbeta forward primers and 13 Jbeta reverse primers. To study T cell clonal expansion in alopecia areata, the researchers applied high-throughput TCRbeta sequencing to both the C3H/HeJ mouse model and human patients. Tofacitinib was given for 6 to 18 months, followed by 6 months of follow-up off drug to assess delayed response and recurrence. Here is what the overall study found, with its caveats: Shared TCR sequences between patients were less evident than in mice, which may be partly attributable to HLA diversity in the patient population. Scalp clonality and the number of expanded CD8+ clones among the top 100 scalp clones were significantly decreased by tofacitinib. Compared with normal scalp, lesional scalp had higher clonality and more expanded CD8+ clones, particularly in alopecia totalis/universalis, a pattern that suggests antigenic drive. Unlike mouse skin, where gammadelta T cells dominate, normal human skin contains resident alphabeta T cells that get sequenced too, which complicates analysis of the scalp TCR repertoire. Many expanded lesional clones persisted in scalp and blood during tofacitinib treatment, which may partly explain relapse after stopping treatment. The treated cohort was small, with a single nonresponder, so links between baseline CD8+ expansion and response need larger studies.

The method was the immunoSEQ multiplex PCR assay. To provide template for TCR sequencing, every sample had RNA extracted and reverse transcribed into cDNA. SuperScript III was used for first-strand cDNA synthesis, primed with a 2:1 mix of oligo-dT and random hexamers. A synthetic immune receptor repertoire was used to gauge amplification bias, and whatever bias remained was removed computationally. Per the source publication's procedure: After raw reads were preprocessed to remove errors, the CDR3 was defined following IMGT conventions as running from the conserved cysteine to phenylalanine. Clonality was computed as 1 minus the Shannon entropy, with the entropy normalized by log2 of the number of productive unique TCRs. Scalp TCRbeta sequences were cross-referenced with sorted blood CD4 and CD8 repertoires so that the CD4 or CD8 identity of scalp clones could be inferred. Entries here come from immuneACCESS through TCRdb and include only in-frame sequences with V and J called. Some clones fail to appear in such tables; in the studies checked, an unresolved V gene covers under half of the shortfall, and the cause of the remainder is unknown. The V and J calls and clone size are taken from that table; D and trimming were inferred from the DNA. For this sample there are 150,000 to 200,000 clones; less than 70% appear just once. The ten largest clones capture 1.3% of the sample.

About this clone: Its antigen is unknown. No much larger clone is present one base from it, and per-base qualities are unavailable.

This specimen's treatment or condition label, per the study, means: oral pan-JAK inhibitor, 5-10 mg twice daily. Peripheral blood and lesional scalp punch biopsies were obtained from patients with alopecia areata. PBMCs were isolated by density centrifugation and stained for CD3, CD4 and CD8, after which CD4+ and CD8+ T cells were sorted on a FACSAria. Reading the germline V gene gives CDR1 SNHLY and CDR2 FYNNEI. V is clipped by 6 bases and J by 0 bases, and the sequence between their germline boundaries is 9 bases long. Inclusive of the bounding cysteine and phenylalanine, the CDR3 is 15 residues long. CDR3 DNA only is kept here, 45 bases in frame from base 1.

This receptor was obtained from a human donor with alopecia areata. This material consisted of CD4+ T cells sorted from blood, taken between weeks 49 and 50, from a patient treated with tofacitinib. The chain uses TRBV2 and TRBJ2-6, with an unclear D gene assignment. The CDR3 has the sequence CASRGRISGANVLTF. The bases read TGTGCCAGCAGAGGGCGTATCTCTGGGGCCAACGTCCTGACTTTC.